The clone carrying this T cell receptor beta chain was counted between two and nine times. What it binds is not known. The sample's treatment: approximately 10-day PBMC culture with coronavirus spike peptide pools or control peptides (ViraFEST assay). The entry originates in a study of vaccination and CD4 T cells after COVID-19. At the level of the study: Timing of post-vaccine sample collection was a median about 72 days after dose two, with a range of 14 to 241.

With the Oncomine TCR Beta short-read assay, DNA from cultured CD4+ T cells was sequenced. A single record per CDR3 protein comes from TCRdb applying MiXCR to the PCR reads. This repertoire shows 13,000 to 15,000 distinct CDR3 sequences, roughly 62% found once; its top ten account for less than 8.5%. This CDR3 is 15 amino acids long. Trimming left V 0 bases short and J 1 base short, with 10 bases between. CDR1 and CDR2 (germline): DFQATT, SNEGSKA (reference sequence). The TCR originated in a human donor who had recovered from COVID-19. The chain is built from TRBV20-1 and TRBJ1-5, with D unresolved. The sequencing input was CD4+ T cells from blood, cultured in vitro. The DNA of the CDR3 is TGCAGTGCTAGAGATCGAGGGAAGAGCAATCAGCCCCAGCATTTT. Protein product: CSARDRGKSNQPQHF.